The sample holds a few counts of the clone carrying this TCR beta chain. Its antigen is still unknown. Germline is not matched at one junction end, which may reflect a read error. The entry originates in a study of beta chain features in type 1 diabetes. Study-level points and caveats: Relative to healthy donors, patients appeared to have naive, central memory and Treg TCRB repertoires that were more similar. A moderate, significant TCRB CDR3 shortening appeared in type 1 diabetes across four CD4+ subsets. VDJ junctions in type 1 diabetes patients carried more deletions and fewer insertions.

About 100 mL of blood, on average, came from one heparinised draw per donor. Investigators reverse transcribed all isolated RNA, so they sequenced expressed TCRB transcripts. The table came from immunoSEQ multiplex PCR; TCRdb's copy has only in-frame clones and leaves some out. The sample has over 300,000 clones, roughly 8.8% seen once; the top ten hold approximately 1%. The sequenced material came from central memory CD4+ T cells from blood. This clonotype originated in a man younger than 45 with type 1 diabetes.

CDR3 nucleotide sequence: TGTGCTAGCAGCTTTGCAGGGGAAGATACGCAGTATTTT. Its translation: CASSFAGEDTQYF. This sequence joins TRBV7-7 and TRBJ2-3, with D maybe TRBD1 (6 bases). Germline-derived CDR1 and CDR2 are SSHAT and FNYEAQ (reference sequence). There are 13 residues in the CDR3.